This TCR beta chain was captured by sequencing in a study of early T cells in non-severe SARS-CoV-2 infection. Points from the study as a whole: VDJdb matching skewed toward anti-spike CD8 responses, missing private and CD4 specificities.

This clonotype was counted ten times or more. Its antigen remains unidentified. Unique molecular identifiers were affixed to single, distinct cDNA molecules. TCRdb recomputed calls from the 5' RACE reads with MiXCR, one row per CDR3 protein. The data contain around 63,000 distinct CDR3 sequences, roughly 13% of them singletons. The germline CDR1 and CDR2 sequences are SNHLY and FYNNEI. This CDR3 is built from 16 residues. V was cut by 6 bases and J by 6 bases, with 24 bases left in between. Source material: whole blood. The chain recombines TRBV2 with TRBJ2-7; tentative D call: TRBD2 (5 bases). The source is an adult who was a healthcare worker with PCR-confirmed SARS-CoV-2 infection or an uninfected control (not recorded which). CDR3 bases: TGTGCCAGCAGCGCCCCATTCTCCGGAACCCGGGGCGAGCAGTACTTC. Protein product: CASSAPFSGTRGEQYF. Supplemented by reference TRBV2 and TRBJ2-7, the full variable domain reads EPEVTQTPSHQVTQMGQEVILRCVPISNHLYFYWYRQILGQKVEFLVSFYNNEISEKSEIFDDQFSVERPDGSNFTLKIRSTKLEDSAMYFCASSAPFSGTRGEQYFGPGTRLTVT.